This TCR beta chain was captured by sequencing in a study of blood T cells in healthy people across ages. Study-wide results and caveats: The unsorted PBMCs prevented any conclusive comparison of naive versus antigen-experienced cells.

Primed by a sample-barcoded 5' primer and a J-beta primer mix, a second PCR proceeded for about 6 to 11 cycles. All cDNA molecules were each tagged by a template-switch adaptor with 12 random nucleotides. From each sample, at least 3 million paired-end reads containing CDR3 were obtained. TCRdb re-called the 5' RACE reads through MiXCR, storing one row per CDR3 protein. The data hold 1,300,000 or so distinct CDR3 sequences, with 59% observed a single time. CDR1 and CDR2 (germline): SGHNT, YYREEE (reference sequence). There are 15 residues in the CDR3. At least 6 million PBMCs were isolated per sample. Notes on this clonotype: Its antigen is unidentified.

This receptor was identified in a man younger than 35 in good health. Sequenced sample: blood. This chain uses TRBV5-4 with TRBJ2-4; possible D gene TRBD1, 5 bases. The end of the DNA fits TRBJ2-7 better, so the J call may be wrong. CDR3 loop: CASSFHLGRFNEQYF. The DNA for the CDR3 is TGTGCCAGCAGCTTTCACCTGGGGCGGTTCAACGAGCAGTACTTC.